The present TCR beta chain was sequenced within a study of a mutant IDH1 vaccine in newly diagnosed glioma (dated by TCRdb to 2020 to 2022). Regarding the complete study: Patients were given eight vaccinations, in weeks 1, 3, 5, 7, 11, 15, 19 and 23, which matched visits V03 through V10. Vaccination was initiated 4-6 weeks after radiotherapy alone, or concurrently with temozolomide cycles in the chemotherapy-containing groups. Peripheral blood was drawn at six visits: V03 (baseline), V05, V07, V10, V12 and V13. Of the 25 to 35 treated patients, 62.5% were male and approximately 40% were female, and a mean age of roughly 41 years was recorded. Prior to enrollment, patients had been given standard therapy consisting of radiotherapy alone, temozolomide alone, or radiochemotherapy with temozolomide, with the combination given to most patients. For exploratory analyses, about two dozen treated patients had longitudinal TCRB deep sequencing done wherever samples were available. Overall results and qualifications from the work: Selection of PBMC samples for TCRB deep sequencing was based on availability. No apparent relationship was observed between pseudoprogression and alterations in the top peripheral T cell clonotypes detected by TCRB sequencing. The authors stated that sample limitations prevented analyses of patient blood samples from being reproduced. Immune responses induced by the vaccine were seen in roughly 92% of patients across multiple MHC alleles.

What this sample's time point label stands for: week 23, last vaccination. Each vaccine dose, consisting of 300 ug of a 20-mer mutant IDH1 peptide in Montanide, was administered subcutaneously with topical imiquimod. Newly diagnosed WHO grade 3 or 4 IDH1-mutant astrocytomas showing loss of nuclear ATRX were present in the donors. The samples were drawn from NOA16, a multicentre, single-arm, open-label phase I trial in Germany that tested a mutant IDH1 peptide vaccine in humans for the first time. The DNeasy Blood and Tissue Kit was used to extract genomic DNA from EDTA blood for TCRB sequencing. This clone was found once. The antigen this receptor binds is unknown. Base qualities are not at hand, and no much larger clone is one base apart. Trimming removed 4 bases from V and 6 bases from J, leaving 13 bases between the germline ends. CDR1 SGHRS and CDR2 YFSETQ were looked up in the germline V gene. Taken from cysteine to phenylalanine, the CDR3 has 14 residues. Only CDR3 DNA remains: 42 bases, in frame from the first base.

The receptor library was made with the immunoSEQ multiplex PCR assay. Following the manufacturer's protocol, the hsTCRB Kit was used to amplify rearranged TCR beta chain sequences. TCRB libraries were sequenced on an Illumina MiSeq. The study's processing was this. The kit vendor's proprietary platform handled demultiplexing, trimming and gene mapping. TCRdb retrieved this table from immuneACCESS and kept in-frame rearrangements only. Not all clones are present; in checked studies, unresolved V genes account for under half, and no reason is known for the remainder. That table gives V, J and clone size, and the DNA gave D and trimming. Across this sample there are fewer than 45,000 clones, with under 95% seen only once. The ten largest clones add up to around 3.9% of the sample.

Here the chain combines TRBV5-1 and TRBJ2-2; the D gene cannot be named for sure. The sample in question was PBMCs, obtained from a glioma patient whose treatment included an IDH1 peptide vaccine. This TCR came from a man aged 50 to 59 with glioma. The bases read TGCGCCAGCAGCCCCCTCTATGTCGCCGGGGAGCTGTTTTTT. Translated, it reads CASSPLYVAGELFF.